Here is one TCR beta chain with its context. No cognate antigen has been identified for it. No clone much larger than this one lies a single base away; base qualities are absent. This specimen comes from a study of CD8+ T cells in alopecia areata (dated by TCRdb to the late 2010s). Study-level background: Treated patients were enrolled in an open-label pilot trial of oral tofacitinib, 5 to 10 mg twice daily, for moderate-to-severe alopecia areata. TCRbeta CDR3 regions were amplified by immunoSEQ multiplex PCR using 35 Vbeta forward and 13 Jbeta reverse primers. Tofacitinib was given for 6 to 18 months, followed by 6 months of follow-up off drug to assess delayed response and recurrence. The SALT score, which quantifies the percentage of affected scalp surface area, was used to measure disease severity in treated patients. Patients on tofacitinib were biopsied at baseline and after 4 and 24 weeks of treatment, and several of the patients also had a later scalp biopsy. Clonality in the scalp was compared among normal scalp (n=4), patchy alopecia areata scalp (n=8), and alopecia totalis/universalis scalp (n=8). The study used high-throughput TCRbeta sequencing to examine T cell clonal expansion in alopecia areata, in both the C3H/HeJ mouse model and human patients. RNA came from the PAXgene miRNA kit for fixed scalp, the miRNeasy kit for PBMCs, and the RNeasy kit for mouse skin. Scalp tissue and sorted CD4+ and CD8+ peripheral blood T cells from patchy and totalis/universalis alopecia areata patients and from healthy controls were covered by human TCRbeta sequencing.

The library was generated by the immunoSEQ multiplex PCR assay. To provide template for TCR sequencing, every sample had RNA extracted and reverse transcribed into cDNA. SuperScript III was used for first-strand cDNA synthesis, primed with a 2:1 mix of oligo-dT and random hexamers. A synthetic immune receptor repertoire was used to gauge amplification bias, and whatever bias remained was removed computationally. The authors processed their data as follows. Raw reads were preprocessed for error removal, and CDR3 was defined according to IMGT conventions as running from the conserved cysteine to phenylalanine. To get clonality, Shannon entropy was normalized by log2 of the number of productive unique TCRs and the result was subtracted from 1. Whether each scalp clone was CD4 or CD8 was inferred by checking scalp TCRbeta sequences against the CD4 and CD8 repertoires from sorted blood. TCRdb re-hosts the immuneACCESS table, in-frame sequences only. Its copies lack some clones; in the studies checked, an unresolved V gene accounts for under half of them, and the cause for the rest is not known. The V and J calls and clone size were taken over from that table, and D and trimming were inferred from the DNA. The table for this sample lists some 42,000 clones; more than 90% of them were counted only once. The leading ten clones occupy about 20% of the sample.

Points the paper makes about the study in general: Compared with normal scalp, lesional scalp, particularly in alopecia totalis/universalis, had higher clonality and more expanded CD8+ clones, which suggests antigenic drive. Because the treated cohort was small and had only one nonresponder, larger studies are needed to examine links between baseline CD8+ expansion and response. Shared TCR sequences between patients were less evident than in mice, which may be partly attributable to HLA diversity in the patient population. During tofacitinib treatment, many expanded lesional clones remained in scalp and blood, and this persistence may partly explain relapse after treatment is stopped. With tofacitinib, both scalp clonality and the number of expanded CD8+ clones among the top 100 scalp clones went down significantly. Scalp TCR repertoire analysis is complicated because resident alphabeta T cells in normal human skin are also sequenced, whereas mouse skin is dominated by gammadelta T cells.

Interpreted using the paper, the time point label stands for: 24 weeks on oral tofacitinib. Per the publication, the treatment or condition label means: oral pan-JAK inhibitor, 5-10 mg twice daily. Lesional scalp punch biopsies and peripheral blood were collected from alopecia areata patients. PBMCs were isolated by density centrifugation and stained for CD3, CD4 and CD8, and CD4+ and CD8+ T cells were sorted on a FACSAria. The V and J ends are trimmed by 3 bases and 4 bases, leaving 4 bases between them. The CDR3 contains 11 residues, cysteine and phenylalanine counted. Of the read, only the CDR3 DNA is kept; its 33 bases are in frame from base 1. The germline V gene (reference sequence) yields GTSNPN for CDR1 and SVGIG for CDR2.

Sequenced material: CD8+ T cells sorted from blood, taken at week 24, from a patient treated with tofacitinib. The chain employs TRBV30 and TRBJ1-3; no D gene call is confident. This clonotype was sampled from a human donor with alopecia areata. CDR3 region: CAWSVGNTIYF. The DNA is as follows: TGTGCCTGGAGCGTCGGAAACACCATATATTTT.